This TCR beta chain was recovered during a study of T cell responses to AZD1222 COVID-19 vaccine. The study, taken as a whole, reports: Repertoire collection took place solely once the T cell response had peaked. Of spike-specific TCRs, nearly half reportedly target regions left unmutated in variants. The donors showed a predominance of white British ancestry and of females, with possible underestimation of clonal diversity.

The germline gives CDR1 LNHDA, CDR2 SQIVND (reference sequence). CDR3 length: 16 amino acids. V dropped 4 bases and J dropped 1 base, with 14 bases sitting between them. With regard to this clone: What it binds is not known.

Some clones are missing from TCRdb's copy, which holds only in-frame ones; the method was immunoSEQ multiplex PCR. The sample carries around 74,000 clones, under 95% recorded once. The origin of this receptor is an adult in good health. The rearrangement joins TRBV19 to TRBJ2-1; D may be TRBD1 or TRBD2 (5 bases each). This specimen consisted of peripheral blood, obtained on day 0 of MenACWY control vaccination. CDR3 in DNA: TGTGCCAGTAGTAGTCGGGGCAGTGGATCCTACAATGAGCAGTTCTTC. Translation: CASSSRGSGSYNEQFF.